Following are 15 T cell receptor beta chains from one sample sequenced in a study of shared clonotypes between healthy human individuals. Using immunoSEQ multiplex PCR, the repertoire was profiled, and TCRdb retains in-frame clones only, with some absent. The table has about 2,100,000 clones, around 93% seen once; the top ten hold 1.5% to 2%. Positively selected for CCR7, the CD45RO-negative cells used as naive CD8 cells excluded terminally differentiated effector memory CD45RA+ cells. The sample was naive CD8+ T cells from PBMCs. The receptors come from a man aged 18 to 30 in good health. Some clones in this sample may be carry-over from other donors' samples.

The chain employs TRBV13 and TRBJ1-2, with D hard to call. The germline V and J ends were trimmed by 2 bases and 8 bases, with 18 bases remaining between them. This CDR3 contains 15 residues. Per germline, CDR1 PRHDT and CDR2 FYEKMQ (reference sequence). CDR3 coding DNA: TGTGCCAGCAGCTTAAGTAACCTGTTAAGGGAGGGCTACACCTTC. Translated: CASSLSNLLREGYTF.

This chain joins TRBV14 and TRBJ2-7; no firm D call. Between the trimmed V and J ends, which lost 0 bases and 6 bases, there was a span of 9 bases. CDR1 is SGHDN and CDR2 is FVKESK in the germline V gene. This CDR3 has 13 amino acids. In DNA, the CDR3 is TGTGCCAGCAGCCAAGATTTGAGTGGCGAGCAGTACTTC. Translating gives CASSQDLSGEQYF.

V gene TRBV9 combines with J gene TRBJ1-4; a possible D gene is TRBD1 (6 bases). This CDR3 has 15 amino acids. Germline-derived CDR1 and CDR2 are SGDLS and YYNGEE. V lost 1 base and J 8 bases, leaving 15 bases between the germline ends. CDR3 loop: CASSVRSQGNEKLFF. In DNA, the CDR3 is TGTGCCAGCAGCGTAAGGTCGCAGGGGAACGAAAAACTGTTTTTT.

This clone was detected only once. The V and J genes are TRBV7-9 and TRBJ2-1; D possibly uses TRBD1 or TRBD2 (7 bases each). Germline V gives CDR1 SEHNR, CDR2 FQNEAQ (reference sequence). V lost 5 bases and J 2 bases, leaving 13 bases between the germline ends. The CDR3 sequence is 15 residues long. CDR3 in DNA: TGTGCCAGCAGCGAGCGGGACAGAGCCTACAATGAGCAGTTCTTC. Translating gives CASSERDRAYNEQFF.

The V gene is TRBV7-9, the J gene TRBJ2-2; TRBD2 agrees at 10 bases. This CDR3 region has 18 residues. Germline V CDR1 and CDR2: SEHNR, FQNEAQ (reference sequence). V was pared by 4 bases and J by 0 bases, with 8 bases of the junction left unmatched. DNA of the CDR3: TGTGCCAGCAGCTCCACCCAGACTAGCGGGTCGAACACCGGGGAGCTGTTTTTT. This codes for CASSSTQTSGSNTGELFF.

Comments on this clone: The final CDR3 position lacks the conserved phenylalanine or tryptophan, pointing to a likely read error. The chain combines TRBV27 with TRBJ2-7, with 7 bases aligning to TRBD1. Germline trimming cut 8 bases from V and 2 bases from J; bases unmatched to any gene: 0. The CDR3 contains 11 residues. Germline V gene data show CDR1 as MNHEY and CDR2 as SMNVEV (reference sequence). CDR3: CASQGAYEQYL. CDR3 DNA: TGTGCCAGCCAGGGGGCCTACGAGCAGTACCTC.

Worth noting for this clone: Other DNA sequences in this specimen translate into the identical CDR3. The V and J genes are TRBV27 and TRBJ2-3; 7 bases agree with TRBD2. V lost 3 bases and J lost 3; bases outside the gene matches: 9. Germline V CDR1 and CDR2: MNHEY, SMNVEV (reference sequence). This CDR3 comprises 16 residues. This CDR3 is CASSLSSGAGTDTQYF. The CDR3 nucleotides are TGTGCCAGCAGTTTGTCTAGCGGAGCGGGGACAGATACGCAGTATTTT.

DNA for the CDR3: TGTGCCAGCAGCCCCCTAGGTGAGGCCGACAAGATTCAGTACTTC. This gives the protein CASSPLGEADKIQYF. This chain uses TRBV28 with TRBJ2-4; D uncertain. Germline assignment: CDR1 MDHEN and CDR2 SYDVKM. The germline V and J ends were trimmed by 6 bases and 10 bases, with 22 bases remaining between them. The CDR3 loop spans 15 amino acids. Combining the CDR3 with reference TRBV28 and TRBJ2-4 gives the whole variable domain DVKVTQSSRYLVKRTGEKVFLECVQDMDHENMFWYRQDPGLGLRLIYFSYDVKMKEKGDIPEGYSVSREKKERFSLILESASTNQTSMYLCASSPLGEADKIQYFGAGTRLSVL.

The V gene is TRBV13, the J gene TRBJ2-1; 8 bases agree with TRBD2. Germline CDR1 and CDR2: PRHDT and FYEKMQ (reference sequence). J lost 5 bases, V lost 0 bases, and 3 bases had no gene match. The length of the CDR3 is 15 residues. Here the CDR3 DNA reads TGTGCCAGCAGCTTAGGTACGGGAGGGGACAATGAGCAGTTCTTC. It encodes CASSLGTGGDNEQFF.

In this sample, this clone turned up once. The chain links TRBV7-8 to TRBJ2-7; D is unclear. CDR1 and CDR2 from the germline V gene are SGHVS and FQNEAQ. Trimming removed 5 bases at V and 2 bases at J, with 13 bases between. This CDR3 comprises 14 residues. DNA for the CDR3: TGTGCCAGCAGCGTGGGCCCTATGGCCTACGAGCAGTACTTC. It codes for CASSVGPMAYEQYF.

The chain employs TRBV27 and TRBJ2-7, with TRBD2 matching 7 bases. The CDR3 totals 16 residues. The V gene end was trimmed by 1 base and the J gene end by 4 bases; junction bases not matched to a gene: 10. The V gene's germline CDR1 is MNHEY and CDR2 SMNVEV (reference sequence). For the CDR3, the DNA is TGTGCCAGCAGTTTATTCTCGGGGAGGGGCCTGTACGAGCAGTACTTC. Amino acid sequence: CASSLFSGRGLYEQYF.

V usage is TRBV6-5 and J usage is TRBJ2-7; 10 nucleotides line up with TRBD1. The V gene end was trimmed by 6 bases and the J gene end by 3 bases; junction bases not matched to a gene: 5. The CDR3 loop spans 14 amino acids. Germline assignment: CDR1 MNHEY and CDR2 SVGAGI. The CDR3 region is CASSPGTGVYEQYF. CDR3 bases: TGTGCCAGCAGCCCCGGGACAGGGGTCTACGAGCAGTACTTC.

CDR3 loop: CASSNTGASYEQYF. CDR3 DNA sequence: TGCGCCAGCAGCAATACAGGGGCCTCCTACGAGCAGTACTTC. The rearrangement links TRBV5-1 to TRBJ2-7; 7 bases map to TRBD1. The CDR3 contains 14 residues. Losses at the gene ends were 4 bases for V and 0 bases for J; bases not matched to a gene: 4. The germline V gene encodes CDR1 SGHRS and CDR2 YFSETQ.

This chain uses TRBV11-2 with TRBJ2-7, with no clear D. This CDR3 region has 12 residues. The germline V gene encodes CDR1 SGHAT and CDR2 FQNNGV. V lost 1 base and J 5 bases, leaving 6 bases between the germline ends. CDR3 in amino acids: CASSLGSDEQYF. The CDR3 region has the DNA TGTGCCAGCAGCTTAGGGTCGGACGAGCAGTACTTC.

The genes are TRBV4-1 and TRBJ2-3, with 10 bases fitting TRBD2. V dropped 4 bases and J dropped 13; count of bases not matched to a gene: 14. The CDR3 totals 15 residues. Per the germline V gene, CDR1 is MGHRA and CDR2 is YSYEKL. CDR3 amino acids: CASSLRSSGLASEYF. The CDR3, as DNA: TGCGCCAGCAGCCTGAGATCCTCGGGACTAGCGTCTGAGTATTTT.